Listed below are T cell receptor beta chains from one sample, sequenced in a study of CXCR3-negative and CXCR3-positive naive CD8 T cells. From its re-call of the 5' RACE reads, TCRdb lists each CDR3 protein once, without DNA. Recorded for this sample: some 67,000 distinct CDR3 sequences. Specimen: naive CXCR3- CD8+ T cells from blood. The source of these receptors is a human donor in good health. Some clones in this sample may be carry-over from other donors' samples. Both conserved end residues are part of each CDR3.

v_call: TRBV13; j_call: TRBJ1-2; cdr3_aa: CASSLVAGVNYGYTF
v_call: TRBV29-1; j_call: TRBJ2-7; cdr3_aa: CSVEGAGTESYEQYF
v_call: TRBV21-1; j_call: TRBJ2-3; cdr3_aa: CASSKPPQGQDSTDTQYF
v_call: TRBV29-1; j_call: TRBJ2-2; cdr3_aa: CSVKGLAGYNEGELFF
v_call: TRBV29-1; j_call: TRBJ2-5; cdr3_aa: CSVEWTGRIQETQYF
v_call: TRBV9; j_call: TRBJ1-2; cdr3_aa: CASSPLAGEGHTF
v_call: TRBV7-3; j_call: TRBJ2-1; cdr3_aa: CASSMLAGVYNEQFF
v_call: TRBV9; j_call: TRBJ2-1; cdr3_aa: CASSPTLRGYNEQFF
v_call: TRBV7-9; j_call: TRBJ2-7; cdr3_aa: CASIPRDSNYEQYF
v_call: TRBV19; j_call: TRBJ2-7; cdr3_aa: CASSTSTAHEQYF
v_call: TRBV6-2/TRBV6-3; j_call: TRBJ2-7; cdr3_aa: CASSYSYSSYEQYF
v_call: TRBV7-8; j_call: TRBJ2-7; cdr3_aa: CASSLVGGRVSYEQYF
v_call: TRBV29-1; j_call: TRBJ1-1; cdr3_aa: CSGLGYGTEAFF
v_call: TRBV28; j_call: TRBJ2-7; cdr3_aa: CASSARARASQDSYEQYF
v_call: TRBV6-6; j_call: TRBJ1-2; cdr3_aa: CASSYSTAANYGYTF
v_call: TRBV29-1; j_call: TRBJ2-4; cdr3_aa: CSAPSAASGSPWAKNIQYF
v_call: TRBV20-1; j_call: TRBJ2-3; cdr3_aa: CSARDPDSGSTDTQYF
v_call: TRBV3-1; j_call: TRBJ1-5; cdr3_aa: CASSPKPTDYQPQHF
v_call: TRBV20-1; j_call: TRBJ2-5; cdr3_aa: CSAPPRGTLETQYF
v_call: TRBV19; j_call: TRBJ1-2; cdr3_aa: CASSIWSGGVDYGYTF
v_call: TRBV5-1; j_call: TRBJ2-3; cdr3_aa: CASSLRGQGADTQYF
v_call: TRBV21-1; j_call: TRBJ2-5; cdr3_aa: CASSPGDQYQETQYF
v_call: TRBV27; j_call: TRBJ2-7; cdr3_aa: CASSLGTAYEQYF
v_call: TRBV29-1; j_call: TRBJ1-1; cdr3_aa: CSVTGQADSNTEAFF